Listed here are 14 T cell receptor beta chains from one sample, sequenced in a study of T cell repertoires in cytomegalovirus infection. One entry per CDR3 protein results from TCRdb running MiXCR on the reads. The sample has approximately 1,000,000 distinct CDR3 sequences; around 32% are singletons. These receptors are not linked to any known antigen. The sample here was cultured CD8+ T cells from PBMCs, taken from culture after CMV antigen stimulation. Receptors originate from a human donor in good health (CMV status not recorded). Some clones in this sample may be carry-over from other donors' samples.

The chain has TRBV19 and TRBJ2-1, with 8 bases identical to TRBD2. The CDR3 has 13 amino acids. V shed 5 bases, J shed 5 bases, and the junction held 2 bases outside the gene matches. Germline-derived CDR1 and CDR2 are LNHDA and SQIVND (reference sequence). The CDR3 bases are TGTGCCAGTAGTTCGGGGGGGGACAATGAGCAGTTCTTC. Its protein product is CASSSGGDNEQFF.

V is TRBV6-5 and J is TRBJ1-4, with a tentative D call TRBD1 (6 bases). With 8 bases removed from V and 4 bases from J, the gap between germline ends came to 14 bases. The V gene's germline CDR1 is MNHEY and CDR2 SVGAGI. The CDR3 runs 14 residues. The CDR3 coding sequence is TGTGCCAGCTCCTTGCAGGGGCTTAATGAAAAACTGTTTTTT. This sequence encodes CASSLQGLNEKLFF.

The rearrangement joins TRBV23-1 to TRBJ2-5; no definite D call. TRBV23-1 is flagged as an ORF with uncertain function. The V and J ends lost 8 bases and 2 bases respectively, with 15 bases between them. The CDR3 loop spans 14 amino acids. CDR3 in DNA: TGCGCCAGCGGAAGTATGGGGTCTCAAGAGACCCAGTACTTC. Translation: CASGSMGSQETQYF.

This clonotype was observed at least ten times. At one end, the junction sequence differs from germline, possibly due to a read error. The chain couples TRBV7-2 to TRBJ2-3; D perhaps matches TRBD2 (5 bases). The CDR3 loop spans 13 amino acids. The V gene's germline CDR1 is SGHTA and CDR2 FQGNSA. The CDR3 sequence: CASASSGTDTQYF. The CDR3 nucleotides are TGTGCCAGCGCATCGAGCGGCACCGATACGCAGTATTTT. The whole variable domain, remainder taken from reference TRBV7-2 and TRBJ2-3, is GAGVSQSPSNKVTEKGKDVELRCDPISGHTALYWYRQSLGQGLEFLIYFQGNSAPDKSGLPSDRFSAERTGGSVSTLTIQRTQQEDSAVYLCASASSGTDTQYFGPGTRLTVL.

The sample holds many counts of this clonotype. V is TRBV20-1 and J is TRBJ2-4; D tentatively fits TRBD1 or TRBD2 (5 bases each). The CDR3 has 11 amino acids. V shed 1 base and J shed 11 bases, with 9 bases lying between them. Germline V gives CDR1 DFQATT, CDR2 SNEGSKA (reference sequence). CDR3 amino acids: CSARGLGVQYF. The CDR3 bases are TGCAGTGCTAGAGGATTGGGGGTTCAGTACTTC.

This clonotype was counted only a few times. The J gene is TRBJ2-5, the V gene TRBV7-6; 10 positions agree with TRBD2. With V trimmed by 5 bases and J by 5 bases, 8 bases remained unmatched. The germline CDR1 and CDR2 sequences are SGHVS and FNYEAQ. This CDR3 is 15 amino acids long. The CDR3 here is CASSQSGGAGETQYF. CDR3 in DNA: TGTGCCAGCAGCCAAAGCGGGGGGGCCGGGGAGACCCAGTACTTC.

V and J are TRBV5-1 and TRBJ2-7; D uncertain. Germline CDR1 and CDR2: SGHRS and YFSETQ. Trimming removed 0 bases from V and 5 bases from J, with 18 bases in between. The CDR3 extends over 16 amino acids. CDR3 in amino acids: CASSLVFEGNRDEQYF. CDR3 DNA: TGCGCCAGCAGCTTGGTCTTTGAAGGGAATCGAGACGAGCAGTACTTC.

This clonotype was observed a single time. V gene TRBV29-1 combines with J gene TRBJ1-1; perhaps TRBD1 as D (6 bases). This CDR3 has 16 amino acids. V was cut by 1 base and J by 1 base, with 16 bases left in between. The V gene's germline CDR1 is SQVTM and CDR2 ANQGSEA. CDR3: CSVEGGQEVWNTEAFF. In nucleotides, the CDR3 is TGCAGCGTTGAAGGGGGGCAGGAGGTCTGGAACACTGAAGCTTTCTTT. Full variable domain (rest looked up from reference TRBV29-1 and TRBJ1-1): SAVISQKPSRDICQRGTSLTIQCQVDSQVTMMFWYRQQPGQSLTLIATANQGSEATYESGFVIDKFPISRPNLTFSTLTVSNMSPEDSSIYLCSVEGGQEVWNTEAFFGQGTRLTVV.

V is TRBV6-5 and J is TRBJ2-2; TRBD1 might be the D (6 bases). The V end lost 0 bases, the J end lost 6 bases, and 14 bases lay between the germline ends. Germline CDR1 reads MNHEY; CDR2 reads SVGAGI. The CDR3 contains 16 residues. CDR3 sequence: CASSYSAGVISGELFF. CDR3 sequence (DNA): TGTGCCAGCAGTTACTCGGCAGGGGTTATTTCCGGGGAGCTGTTTTTT.

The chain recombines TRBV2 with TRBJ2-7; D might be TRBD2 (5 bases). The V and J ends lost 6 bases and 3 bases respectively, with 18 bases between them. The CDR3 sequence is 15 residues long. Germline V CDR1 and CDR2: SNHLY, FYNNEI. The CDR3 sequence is CASSPYGGPYYEQYF. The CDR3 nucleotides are TGTGCCAGCAGCCCCTACGGAGGACCTTACTACGAGCAGTACTTC.

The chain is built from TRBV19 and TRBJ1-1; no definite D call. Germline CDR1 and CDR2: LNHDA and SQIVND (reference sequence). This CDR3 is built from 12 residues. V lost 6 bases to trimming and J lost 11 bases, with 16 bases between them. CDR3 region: CASSHRTPGAFF. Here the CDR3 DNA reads TGTGCCAGTAGCCATCGGACCCCGGGGGCTTTCTTT. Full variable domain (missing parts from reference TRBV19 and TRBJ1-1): DGGITQSPKYLFRKEGQNVTLSCEQNLNHDAMYWYRQDPGQGLRLIYYSQIVNDFQKGDIAEGYSVSREKKESFPLTVTSAQKNPTAFYLCASSHRTPGAFFGQGTRLTVV.

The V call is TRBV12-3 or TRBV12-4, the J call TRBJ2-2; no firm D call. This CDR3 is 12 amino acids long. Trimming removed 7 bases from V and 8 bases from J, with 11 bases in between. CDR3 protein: CASTVVRGELFF. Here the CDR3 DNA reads TGTGCCAGCACCGTTGTTAGAGGGGAGCTGTTTTTT.

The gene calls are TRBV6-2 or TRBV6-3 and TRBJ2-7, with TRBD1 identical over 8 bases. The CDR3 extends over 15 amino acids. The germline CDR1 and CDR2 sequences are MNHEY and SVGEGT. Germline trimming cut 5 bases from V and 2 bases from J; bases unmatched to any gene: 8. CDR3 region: CASSLTNRGTYEQYV. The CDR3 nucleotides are TGTGCCAGCAGTCTAACTAACAGGGGGACCTACGAGCAGTACGTC.

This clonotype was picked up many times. The CDR3 is CASSLIRSGGSLETQYF. Here the CDR3 DNA reads TGTGCCAGCAGCTTAATCCGTAGCGGGGGTTCGTTGGAGACCCAGTACTTC. The rearrangement uses TRBV7-6 and TRBJ2-5; 9 bases are shared with TRBD2. The germline gives CDR1 SGHVS, CDR2 FNYEAQ. The CDR3 is 17 amino acids. V lost 2 bases, J lost 5 bases, and 12 bases stayed unmatched. The full variable domain, with the rest looked up from reference TRBV7-6 and TRBJ2-5, is GAGVSQSPRYKVTKRGQDVALRCDPISGHVSLYWYRQALGQGPEFLTYFNYEAQQDKSGLPNDRFSAERPEGSISTLTIQRTEQRDSAMYRCASSLIRSGGSLETQYFGPGTRLLVL.